The present TCR beta chain was sequenced within a study of control samples from healthy donors and cancer patients. Sequencing used immunoSEQ multiplex PCR; TCRdb keeps in-frame clones, though not all of them. Of about 40,000 clones in the sample, 92% were seen once. The CDR3 is 14 amino acids. With 6 bases removed from V and 4 bases from J, the gap between germline ends came to 16 bases. The V gene's germline CDR1 is SGHRS and CDR2 YFSETQ. This clonotype originated in a woman between 50 and 59 years old in good health. The rearrangement links TRBV5-1 to TRBJ1-1; D is possibly TRBD1 (5 bases). The sequenced material came from blood. The CDR3 is CASTLEGSGTEAFF. Here the CDR3 DNA reads TGCGCCAGCACTTTAGAGGGGTCGGGCACTGAAGCTTTCTTT.